The entry below gives a single T cell receptor (beta chain) sequence along with its context. This specimen belongs to a study of human T cells and chemical hapten exposure. About the study: Upper-back patch tests with 0.01% DPC were read at 6 days.

Time point of the sample: pre-sensitization, week 0. As to treatment: therapeutic diphenylcyclopropenone sensitization with weekly scalp DPC. Unique molecular identifiers were linked by the library to individual cDNA molecules. TCRdb passed the RACE reads through MiXCR, listing each CDR3 protein once. The sample consists of about 250,000 distinct CDR3 sequences, 7.5% to 9% of them appearing once. The material was whole blood, obtained in connection with sensitization to the hapten diphenylcyclopropenone (DPC). The sequence derives from a young man with alopecia areata. Some clones in this sample may be carry-over from other donors' samples.

CDR3 protein: CSASRSSGTTGELFF. For the CDR3, the DNA is TGCAGTGCTAGTCGTTCTAGCGGGACCACCGGGGAGCTGTTTTTT. The V and J genes are TRBV20-1 and TRBJ2-2, with 9 positions matching TRBD2. There are 15 residues in the CDR3. The germline gives CDR1 DFQATT, CDR2 SNEGSKA (reference sequence). V lost 3 bases, J lost 4 bases, and 6 bases stayed unmatched.